The entry that follows covers one T cell receptor (beta chain) sequence. Antigen unknown. The length of the CDR3 is 15 residues. In the PCR, 60 Vbeta and 13 Jbeta primers were used. TCRdb's copy holds only in-frame clones and misses some; the assay was immunoSEQ multiplex PCR. The sample records 130,000 or so clones, 60% to 85% being singletons. The data derive from a study of cytomegalovirus exposure and HLA in healthy donors. Study-wide points: Per published accounts, TCR beta sequences correctly predicted the HLA-A and HLA-B alleles of most subjects.

The sequencing sample was made of PBMCs. The chain links TRBV12-2 to TRBJ1-3; the table's D call of TRBD1 was not tested on the DNA. TRBV12-2 constitutes a pseudogene. The receptor was derived from a man aged 25 to 40 in good health and CMV-seronegative. CDR3 nucleotide sequence: TGTGCAAGTCGCTTAGTACGACAGCCTGGAAACACCATATATTTT. It specifies CASRLVRQPGNTIYF.